The subject of this entry is one T cell receptor (beta chain). The sample belongs to a study of blood T cell repertoires in COVID-19. Study details: The cDNA or gDNA used as material had been derived from T cells, B-cell-depleted T cells, or PBMCs.

Everyone who took part was 18 to 89 years old, and they came from roughly 25 US areas. Cohorts were determined from participant-reported clinical history. Each recovered donor of Cohort 3 presented with two negative PCRs, clearance, or symptom resolution. This table comes from immunoSEQ multiplex PCR, and its TCRdb copy is limited to in-frame clones, with some not included. The sample lists about 150,000 clones; more than 80% were seen once. The CDR3 consists of 14 residues. The germline gives CDR1 SGHAT, CDR2 FQNNGV. Trimming at V came to 0 bases and at J to 10 bases, leaving 7 bases not matched to a gene.

The receptor was derived from a man in his fifties who had recovered from COVID-19. The sample consisted of PBMCs or T cells enriched from blood (not recorded which). The chain recombines TRBV11-2 with TRBJ1-1; TRBD1 matches 8 bases. The CDR3 DNA reads as TGTGCCAGCAGCTTAGATCCGCAGGGGGCGTTAGCTTTCTTT. As protein: CASSLDPQGALAFF.